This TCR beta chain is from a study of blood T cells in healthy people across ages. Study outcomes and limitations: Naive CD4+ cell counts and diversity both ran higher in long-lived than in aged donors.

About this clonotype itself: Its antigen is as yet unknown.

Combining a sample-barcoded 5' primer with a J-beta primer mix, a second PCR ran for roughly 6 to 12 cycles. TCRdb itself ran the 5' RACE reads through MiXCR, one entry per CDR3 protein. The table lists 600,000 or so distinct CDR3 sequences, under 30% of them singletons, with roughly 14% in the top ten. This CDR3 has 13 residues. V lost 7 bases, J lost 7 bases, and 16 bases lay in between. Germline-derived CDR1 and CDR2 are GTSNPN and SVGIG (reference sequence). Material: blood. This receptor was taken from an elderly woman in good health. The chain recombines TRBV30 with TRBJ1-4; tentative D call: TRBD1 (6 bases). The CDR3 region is CASHRVSSEKLFF. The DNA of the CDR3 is TGTGCCTCTCACAGGGTTTCGAGTGAAAAACTGTTTTTT. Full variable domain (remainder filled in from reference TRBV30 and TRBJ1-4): SQTIHQWPATLVQPVGSPLSLECTVEGTSNPNLYWYRQAAGRGLQLLFYSVGIGQISSEVPQNLSASRPQDRQFILSSKKLLLSDSGFYLCASHRVSSEKLFFGSGTQLSVL.